Each of the 32 T cell receptor beta chains below was sequenced from the same sample in a study of siplizumab effects on memory and regulatory T cells. The method was immunoSEQ multiplex PCR; TCRdb's version includes in-frame clones alone and lacks a portion of them. This sample carries approximately 100,000 clones, around 94% of them seen once, and the ten largest clones take 1% to 1.5%. Source material: non-Treg CD4+ T cells sorted from blood. These receptors were collected from a human donor in good health.

This clone came up once. This chain joins TRBV30 and TRBJ2-1; maybe TRBD1 (6 bases). Trimming removed 4 bases at V and 5 bases at J, with 21 bases between. The CDR3 runs to 16 residues. CDR1 and CDR2 (germline): GTSNPN, SVGIG (reference sequence). The CDR3, as DNA: TGTGCCTGGATCCCACCCCTGGGGGCGGGTAACAATGAGCAGTTCTTC. Amino acids: CAWIPPLGAGNNEQFF.

This sequence joins TRBV28 and TRBJ2-1; 11 nucleotides line up with TRBD2. Unmatched junction bases numbered 5, after V lost 3 bases and J lost 7 bases. The CDR3 has 15 residues. Per the germline V gene, CDR1 is MDHEN and CDR2 is SYDVKM. In DNA form, the CDR3 reads TGTGCCAGCAGTTTTTCGACTAGCGGGAAAAATGAGCAGTTCTTC. The encoded protein is CASSFSTSGKNEQFF.

The chain is built from TRBV5-1 and TRBJ2-7; D gene unclear. Germline V gives CDR1 SGHRS, CDR2 YFSETQ. Trimming left V 0 bases short and J 0 bases short, with 7 bases between. The CDR3 has 14 residues. For the CDR3, the DNA is TGCGCCAGCAGCTTGGAGGGCGGCTCCTACGAGCAGTACTTC. Translating gives CASSLEGGSYEQYF. Combining the CDR3 with reference TRBV5-1 and TRBJ2-7 gives the whole variable domain KAGVTQTPRYLIKTRGQQVTLSCSPISGHRSVSWYQQTPGQGLQFLFEYFSETQRNKGNFPGRFSGRQFSNSRSEMNVSTLELGDSALYLCASSLEGGSYEQYFGPGTRLTVT.

The chain combines TRBV28 with TRBJ2-7, with 9 bases aligning to TRBD2. This CDR3 comprises 15 residues. Germline loops: CDR1 MDHEN, CDR2 SYDVKM. The V segment lost 3 bases and the J segment 2 bases; nucleotides outside the gene matches: 5. The CDR3 nucleotides are TGTGCCAGCAGTTTGCCTAGCGGGACCCCCTACGAGCAGTACTTC. Protein product: CASSLPSGTPYEQYF.

V is TRBV6-5 and J is TRBJ2-7; 7 bases are a match to TRBD1. V trimming: 5 bases; J trimming: 3 bases; junction bases outside the gene matches: 7. This CDR3 is 14 amino acids long. Germline V lookup: CDR1 MNHEY, CDR2 SVGAGI. Here the CDR3 reads CASSRKGQNYEQYF. Written as DNA, the CDR3 is TGTGCCAGCAGTCGGAAGGGACAGAACTACGAGCAGTACTTC.

The chain combines TRBV27 with TRBJ2-3; 10 bases fit TRBD2. The germline V gene has CDR1 MNHEY and CDR2 SMNVEV (reference sequence). The CDR3 consists of 14 residues. CDR3 bases: TGTGGCGCACGCGCTAGCGGGAGAACAGATACGCAGTATTTT. Protein product: CGARASGRTDTQYF.

The rearrangement uses TRBV29-1 and TRBJ2-7, with 9 bases that match TRBD1. The CDR3 runs 13 residues. Germline CDR1 reads SQVTM; CDR2 reads ANQGSEA. J gave up 9 bases and V 6 bases, and 12 bases lay outside the gene matches. The CDR3, as DNA: TGCAGCGTAGGACAGGGGTTGGGCAGCTCGCAGTACTTC. Protein sequence: CSVGQGLGSSQYF.

This clone occurred once. The chain uses TRBV28 and TRBJ1-2; D might be TRBD1 (5 bases). This CDR3 is built from 12 residues. V was clipped by 6 bases and J by 8 bases, with 13 bases between them. Germline V lookup: CDR1 MDHEN, CDR2 SYDVKM. CDR3 sequence reads: CASRSGGKGYTF. For the CDR3, the DNA is TGTGCCAGCAGAAGCGGGGGGAAAGGCTACACCTTC.

This chain joins TRBV10-2 and TRBJ2-5; no firm D call. Per germline, CDR1 WSHSY and CDR2 SAAADI. The CDR3 has 17 residues. The ends were cut back, 10 bases at V and 4 bases at J, with 28 bases in the middle. CDR3 coding DNA: TGCGCCACTTCCTCCGGGCACTCACATTTGTGGGGAGAGACCCAGTACTTC. Translation gives CATSSGHSHLWGETQYF.

This chain joins TRBV6-6 and TRBJ2-7; 7 bases fit TRBD2. Germline trimming cut 8 bases from V and 5 bases from J; bases unmatched to any gene: 12. Per germline, CDR1 MNHNY and CDR2 SVGAGI (reference sequence). The CDR3 is 14 residues long. CDR3 in DNA: TGTGCCAGCGGGTACCCCGGGACTATAGACGAGCAGTACTTC. Its protein is CASGYPGTIDEQYF.

Within the sample, this clone is medium-sized. The gene calls are TRBV27 and TRBJ2-7, with TRBD1 matching 7 bases. Trimming cost V 4 bases and J 0 bases; bases outside gene matches: 3. This CDR3 is built from 14 residues. Germline CDR1 reads MNHEY; CDR2 reads SMNVEV (reference sequence). CDR3 nucleotide sequence: TGTGCCAGCAGTTACCGGGACAGCTCCTACGAGCAGTACTTC. This codes for CASSYRDSSYEQYF.

The chain employs TRBV18 and TRBJ1-4, with TRBD1 as a possible D gene (5 bases). The CDR3 contains 14 residues. V lost 5 bases, J lost 4 bases, and 11 bases lay in between. Germline lookup yields CDR1 KGHSH and CDR2 LQKENI. DNA for the CDR3: TGTGCCAGCTCATCGGAGACAGTTAATGAAAAACTGTTTTTT. The encoded protein is CASSSETVNEKLFF.

The V call is TRBV29-1, the J call TRBJ1-5; D call uncertain. This CDR3 region has 15 residues. The V end was cut by 0 bases, the J end by 0 bases, with 9 bases between. Germline V gene data show CDR1 as SQVTM and CDR2 as ANQGSEA. The DNA for the CDR3 is TGCAGCGTTGAAGACGGCTCCTATAGCAATCAGCCCCAGCATTTT. Amino acid sequence: CSVEDGSYSNQPQHF.

The genes are TRBV5-6 and TRBJ1-3, with D hard to call. The CDR3 extends over 14 amino acids. V was trimmed by 2 bases and J by 2 bases, leaving 8 bases between them. The germline CDR1 and CDR2 sequences are SGHDT and YYEEEE. CDR3 amino acids: CASSLTGAGNTIYF. The CDR3 bases are TGTGCCAGCAGCTTAACCGGCGCTGGAAACACCATATATTTT. The whole variable domain, remainder taken from reference TRBV5-6 and TRBJ1-3, is DAGVTQSPTHLIKTRGQQVTLRCSPKSGHDTVSWYQQALGQGPQFIFQYYEEEERQRGNFPDRFSGHQFPNYSSELNVNALLLGDSALYLCASSLTGAGNTIYFGEGSWLTVV.

The rearrangement joins TRBV18 to TRBJ2-3, with a possible D match to TRBD2 (6 bases). Deletions cut 5 bases from V and 3 bases from J, with 18 bases between. Germline V lookup: CDR1 KGHSH, CDR2 LQKENI. This CDR3 is 16 amino acids long. In DNA, the CDR3 is TGTGCCAGCTCATTTCAGTGGGGCGGGAAGACAGATACGCAGTATTTT. Encoded protein: CASSFQWGGKTDTQYF.

The chain links TRBV5-1 to TRBJ2-3; 11 nucleotides match TRBD2. The CDR3 totals 16 residues. From germline, CDR1 is SGHRS and CDR2 YFSETQ. V shed 5 bases, J shed 3 bases, and the junction held 8 bases outside the gene matches. The CDR3 bases are TGCGCCAGCAGAACTGGGACTAGCGGAGTTACAGATACGCAGTATTTT. It specifies CASRTGTSGVTDTQYF.

The chain couples TRBV25-1 to TRBJ2-5, with 9 bases that match TRBD1. Looked up from germline, CDR1 is MGHDK and CDR2 is SYGVNS. J gave up 3 bases and V 2 bases, and 7 bases lay outside the gene matches. The CDR3 covers 16 residues. In nucleotides, the CDR3 is TGTGCCAGCAGTGAAACCGGGACAGGGTTTGAAGAGACCCAGTACTTC. It is translated as CASSETGTGFEETQYF.

The chain employs TRBV18 and TRBJ2-3, with 9 bases that match TRBD1. CDR3 length equals 15 residues. The germline V gene encodes CDR1 KGHSH and CDR2 LQKENI. J lost 5 bases, V lost 0 bases, and 3 bases had no gene match. The CDR3 region has the DNA TGTGCCAGCTCACCACCCGGGACAGGGTTAGATACGCAGTATTTT. It yields the protein CASSPPGTGLDTQYF.

The chain carries TRBV20-1 and TRBJ2-7; D perhaps matches TRBD1 (6 bases). V gave up 6 bases and J gave up 4 bases, with 10 bases separating them. CDR1 DFQATT and CDR2 SNEGSKA come from the germline V gene (reference sequence). The CDR3 has 11 residues. The CDR3 DNA follows: TGCAGTGCAAGGGACATTTACGAGCAGTACTTC. It codes for CSARDIYEQYF.

This sequence joins TRBV19 and TRBJ1-5; 8 bases align to TRBD1. The CDR3 covers 15 residues. The germline V gene has CDR1 LNHDA and CDR2 SQIVND (reference sequence). V shed 11 bases and J 2 bases; nucleotides not matched to a gene: 11. CDR3 nucleotide sequence: TGTGCCGCCCTCGGGACAGGAGAGGGCAATCAGCCCCAGCATTTT. As protein: CAALGTGEGNQPQHF.

The chain carries TRBV6-1 and TRBJ1-1; 7 positions agree with TRBD1. The CDR3 has 13 amino acids. Germline V CDR1 and CDR2: MNHNS, SASEGT. V gave up 4 bases and J gave up 10 bases; unmatched junction bases: 9. CDR3 nucleotide sequence: TGTGCCAGCAGTGCCACGCGACAGGGAGCAGCTTTCTTT. Its protein product is CASSATRQGAAFF.

The V gene is TRBV11-3, the J gene TRBJ2-1; perhaps TRBD2 as D (5 bases). Germline assignment: CDR1 SGHNT and CDR2 YENEEA. The CDR3 consists of 13 residues. With 5 bases removed from V and 10 bases from J, the gap between germline ends came to 15 bases. The CDR3 is CASSATPSGEQFF. As DNA, the CDR3 is TGTGCCAGCAGCGCTACCCCGAGCGGAGAGCAGTTCTTC.

This clone was seen a single time. The CDR3 bases are TGCGCCAGCAGCCCCGGCTGGCGGGGGACCTACGAGCAGTACTTC. Amino acids: CASSPGWRGTYEQYF. This chain uses TRBV5-1 with TRBJ2-7; 7 nucleotides line up with TRBD2. Germline V gives CDR1 SGHRS, CDR2 YFSETQ. The CDR3 loop spans 15 amino acids. V shed 4 bases and J 2 bases; nucleotides not matched to a gene: 9.

CDR3 loop: CASRTGWNQPQHF. CDR3 DNA sequence: TGTGCCAGCAGGACTGGTTGGAATCAGCCCCAGCATTTT. The gene calls are TRBV28 and TRBJ1-5; D is undetermined. The CDR3 is made up of 13 amino acids. V lost 6 bases and J 4 bases, leaving 10 bases between the germline ends. Germline V lookup: CDR1 MDHEN, CDR2 SYDVKM. The entire variable domain, with the rest obtained from reference TRBV28 and TRBJ1-5, is as follows: DVKVTQSSRYLVKRTGEKVFLECVQDMDHENMFWYRQDPGLGLRLIYFSYDVKMKEKGDIPEGYSVSREKKERFSLILESASTNQTSMYLCASRTGWNQPQHFGDGTRLSIL.

The rearrangement links TRBV6-5 to TRBJ2-7; a possible D gene is TRBD2 (6 bases). The germline V gene has CDR1 MNHEY and CDR2 SVGAGI. This CDR3 region has 16 residues. Trimming left V 4 bases short and J 1 base short, with 17 bases between. The CDR3 loop reads CASSFSPWEVSYEQYF. The DNA of the CDR3 is TGTGCCAGCAGTTTCTCCCCTTGGGAGGTTTCCTACGAGCAGTACTTC.

This chain links TRBV27 with TRBJ1-4; a weak D match, TRBD1 (5 bases). Trimming left V 6 bases short and J 7 bases short, with 15 bases between. The V gene's germline CDR1 is MNHEY and CDR2 SMNVEV (reference sequence). CDR3 length: 14 amino acids. Here the CDR3 DNA reads TGTGCCAGCAGGGGACTTGCGGTGTCTGAAAAACTGTTTTTT. It is translated as CASRGLAVSEKLFF.

The rearrangement uses TRBV11-3 and TRBJ2-3; no reliable D call. The CDR3 totals 12 residues. Germline loops: CDR1 SGHNT, CDR2 YENEEA. The ends were cut back, 0 bases at V and 5 bases at J, with 3 bases in the middle. Here the CDR3 DNA reads TGTGCCAGCAGCTTAGACGGAGATACGCAGTATTTT. Its protein product is CASSLDGDTQYF.

The V and J genes are TRBV5-4 and TRBJ2-1; the D is unclear. The V end lost 4 bases, the J end lost 0 bases, and 11 bases lay between the germline ends. The CDR3 sequence is 15 residues long. Germline CDR1 is SGHNT and CDR2 is YYREEE (reference sequence). The CDR3 coding sequence is TGTGCCAGCAGCGTGGACCCGGTCTCCTACAATGAGCAGTTCTTC. It specifies CASSVDPVSYNEQFF.

The chain combines TRBV5-5 with TRBJ1-3; unclear D gene. Trimming took off 0 bases at V and 9 bases at J, with 10 bases between the two ends. CDR1 and CDR2 (germline): SGHKS, YYEKEE (reference sequence). The CDR3 is made up of 13 amino acids. Here the CDR3 DNA reads TGTGCCAGCAGCTTGGGTTACGTTGGCACCATATATTTT. Its protein is CASSLGYVGTIYF.

The chain has TRBV4-1 and TRBJ2-7; 7 bases fit TRBD1. The CDR3 has 14 residues. Germline CDR1 is MGHRA and CDR2 is YSYEKL. Trimming at V came to 4 bases and at J to 5 bases, leaving 8 bases not matched to a gene. The CDR3 protein is CASSRRQGGDEQYF. CDR3 sequence (DNA): TGCGCCAGCAGCCGCCGACAGGGCGGCGACGAGCAGTACTTC.

V is TRBV5-4 and J is TRBJ2-1; 8 bases align to TRBD2. V dropped 6 bases and J dropped 5; count of bases not matched to a gene: 10. CDR1 and CDR2 from the germline V gene are SGHNT and YYREEE (reference sequence). The CDR3 totals 15 residues. The chain's CDR3 is CASTHGREVDNEQFF. The CDR3 coding sequence is TGTGCCAGCACCCATGGGCGGGAGGTTGACAATGAGCAGTTCTTC.

J is TRBJ2-7 and V is TRBV11-1, with 7 bases lining up with TRBD2. With 5 bases clipped from V and 4 bases from J, the junction kept 11 bases outside the gene matches. CDR1 SGHAT and CDR2 FQDESV come from the germline V gene (reference sequence). The CDR3 covers 15 residues. The CDR3 nucleotides are TGTGCCAGCAGCCGGGGATCAGCGGGAATGTACGAGCAGTACTTC. As protein: CASSRGSAGMYEQYF.